The rows below give T cell receptor beta chains drawn from one sample of a study of cytomegalovirus exposure and HLA in healthy donors. Assay used: immunoSEQ multiplex PCR; TCRdb lists only in-frame clones, some missing. This repertoire includes about 130,000 clones. The sample was PBMCs. The receptors stem from a woman aged 40 to 49 in good health and CMV-seropositive. Each CDR3 is given with its conserved first and last residue. A D gene is named only where the DNA matches it firmly.

j_gene,d_gene,v_gene,CDR3nt,CDR3aa
TRBJ2-7,TRBD2,TRBV5-4,TGTGCCAGCAGATCCGGGACTAGCGGGAACAACGAGCAGTACTTC,CASRSGTSGNNEQYF
TRBJ1-2,.,TRBV29-1,TGCAGCGTTGAGGAGGGGTTAGGTGGCTACACCTTC,CSVEEGLGGYTF
TRBJ2-7,TRBD1,TRBV29-1,TGCAGCGTTAATGGGTTCGACAGGGCGGGTTACGAGCAGTACTTC,CSVNGFDRAGYEQYF
TRBJ1-5,.,TRBV6-1,TGTGCCAGCAGTTCTAATCAGCCCCAGCATTTT,CASSSNQPQHF
TRBJ2-2,.,TRBV9,TGTGCCAGCAGCGTATACTCCGCGTCCACCGGGGAGCTGTTTTTT,CASSVYSASTGELFF
TRBJ2-7,TRBD1,TRBV7-2,TGTGCCAGCAGCTTAGAGGGACAGGGGGCTTACGAGCAGTACTTC,CASSLEGQGAYEQYF
TRBJ2-7,TRBD1,TRBV19,TGTGCCAGTAGTATAGTTCAGGGGGAATCCTACGAGCAGTACTTC,CASSIVQGESYEQYF
TRBJ2-3,.,TRBV7-9,TGTGCCAGCAGCTTAGGGGGGCTCACAGATACGCAGTATTTT,CASSLGGLTDTQYF
TRBJ1-2,.,TRBV19,TGTGCCAGTAGTCCGCCCCGGGGGGCTAAGGGCTATGGCTACACCTTC,CASSPPRGAKGYGYTF
TRBJ1-1,.,TRBV7-2,TGTGCCAGCAGCCCGTCAGTGAACACTGAAGCTTTCTTT,CASSPSVNTEAFF
TRBJ2-5,.,TRBV19,TGTGCCAGTAGTCCCCGGAGGACAGTGAAACAAGAGACCCAGTACTTC,CASSPRRTVKQETQYF
TRBJ2-1,.,TRBV9,TGTGCCAGCAGCGTAGCAGTGGGGGACAACTCCTACAATGAGCAGTTCTTC,CASSVAVGDNSYNEQFF
TRBJ2-1,TRBD2,TRBV10-3,TGTGCCATCAGTGAAACTAGCGGGAGGTCCCCCTACAATGAGCAGTTCTTC,CAISETSGRSPYNEQFF
TRBJ2-7,TRBD2,TRBV28,TGTGCCAGCAGTTTATACGGGGGGGACTCCTACGAGCAGTACTTC,CASSLYGGDSYEQYF
TRBJ1-4,.,TRBV29-1,TGCAGCGCAACAAGGACGGGGGATGAAAAACTGTTTTTT,CSATRTGDEKLFF
TRBJ2-7,.,TRBV10-2,TGCGCCAGCAGCCAGACTAGAGCCTACGAGCAGTACTTC,CASSQTRAYEQYF
TRBJ1-2,TRBD1,TRBV28,TGTGCCAGCAGTTTCCCAGGGACAGGGGGCACCTATACCTATGGCTACACCTTC,CASSFPGTGGTYTYGYTF
TRBJ1-3,TRBD1,TRBV2,TGTGCCAGCAACAACCGGGACAGGGGTCTTTCTGGAAACACCATATATTTT,CASNNRDRGLSGNTIYF
TRBJ2-7,TRBD1,TRBV6-5,TGTGCCAGCACCGCGGACAGGTCCTCCTACGAGCAGTACTTC,CASTADRSSYEQYF
TRBJ2-2,TRBD1,TRBV6-4,TGTGCCAGCAGTGCCGGGACAGGGAACACCGGGGAGCTGTTTTTT,CASSAGTGNTGELFF
TRBJ2-5,.,TRBV28,TGTGCCAGCGAATACAGGTTTAAGCAGTACTTC,CASEYRFKQYF
TRBJ1-1,.,TRBV30,TGTGCCTGGAAAGAGGGGAACACTGAAGCTTTCTTT,CAWKEGNTEAFF
TRBJ2-2,TRBD2,TRBV19,TGTGCCAGTAGGAGACTAGCGGGAGGCGAAAACACCGGGGAGCTGTTTTTT,CASRRLAGGENTGELFF
TRBJ2-1,TRBD2,TRBV9,TGTGCCAGCAGCCCAAGACTAGCGCAGAATGAGCAGTTCTTC,CASSPRLAQNEQFF
TRBJ2-5,TRBD2,TRBV28,TGTGCCAGCAGGCACATACTGGGAGGGGCCCCGGGAGAGACCCAGTACTTC,CASRHILGGAPGETQYF
TRBJ2-3,.,TRBV6-5,TGTGCCAGCAGGCAGACAGAGTTGGCCGATACGCAGTATTTT,CASRQTELADTQYF
TRBJ2-7,TRBD2,TRBV5-6,TGTGCCAGCAGCCGTAGCGGGGTTGGCTACGAGCAGTACTTC,CASSRSGVGYEQYF
TRBJ1-4,.,TRBV6-5,TGTGCCAGCAGTTACTCGGCATCTAATGAAAAACTGTTTTTT,CASSYSASNEKLFF
TRBJ2-1,TRBD2,TRBV27,TGTGCCAGCACCCTAGCGGGAGGAAGGAATGAGCAGTTCTTC,CASTLAGGRNEQFF
TRBJ2-1,.,TRBV7-9,TGTGCCAGCAGCCCGGGAGAGAACAATGAGCAGTTCTTC,CASSPGENNEQFF
TRBJ2-7,TRBD2,TRBV29-1,TGCAGCGTTCGTGGCGGGAGGGAACTTACCTACGAGCAGTACTTC,CSVRGGRELTYEQYF
TRBJ2-3,TRBD2,TRBV7-2,TGTGCCAGCAGCTTGGGACTAGCGACCACAGATACGCAGTATTTT,CASSLGLATTDTQYF
TRBJ1-3,TRBD1,TRBV7-2,TGTGCCAGCAGCTTAGGGACAGGGGCTAAAAACACCATATATTTT,CASSLGTGAKNTIYF
TRBJ2-7,TRBD2,TRBV27,TGTGCCAGCAGTTGGAAACTAGCGGGAGGCTACGAGCAGTACTTC,CASSWKLAGGYEQYF
TRBJ2-5,.,TRBV29-1,TGCAGCGTCCCCCTCGACAGCCAAGAGACCCAGTACTTC,CSVPLDSQETQYF
TRBJ1-4,.,TRBV30,TGTGCCTGGAGTGTACCCCCCGCAGGGACTAATGAAAAACTGTTTTTT,CAWSVPPAGTNEKLFF
TRBJ2-5,TRBD2,TRBV27,TGTGCCAGCAGTTCCTCGGGAGGCCAAGAGACCCAGTACTTC,CASSSSGGQETQYF
TRBJ1-2,.,TRBV18,TGTGCCAGCTCACCGGCCTTGGCAGTTACTTCCCGGGGGAGAGGCTACACCTTC,CASSPALAVTSRGRGYTF
TRBJ1-5,.,TRBV4-1,TGCGCCAGCAGCCAAGTGGGACAAGACAATCAGCCCCAGCATTTT,CASSQVGQDNQPQHF
TRBJ2-6,.,TRBV19,TGTGCCAGTAGCCCCACAGGGACTGGGGCCAACGTCCTGACTTTC,CASSPTGTGANVLTF
TRBJ2-5,.,TRBV19,TGTGCCAGTAGTATAAGCCCCTCTTATTGGGAGACCCAGTACTTC,CASSISPSYWETQYF
TRBJ1-2,TRBD1,TRBV5-1,TGCGCCAGCAGCACCCCGACAGGGGAGAACTATGGCTACACCTTC,CASSTPTGENYGYTF
TRBJ2-1,TRBD2,TRBV9,TGTGCCAGCAGCGCCACCTCCGGGACTAGCGGACACAATGAGCAGTTCTTC,CASSATSGTSGHNEQFF
TRBJ2-1,.,TRBV28,TGTGCCAGCAGTCGGACTTACTACAATGAGCAGTTCTTC,CASSRTYYNEQFF
TRBJ1-4,.,TRBV6-5,TGTGCCAGCAGTTACGGCGGGGTTTCTATTAATGAAAAACTGTTTTTT,CASSYGGVSINEKLFF
TRBJ2-3,.,TRBV5-1,TGCGCCAGCAGCGAGGGCACAGATACGCAGTATTTT,CASSEGTDTQYF
TRBJ1-3,.,TRBV29-1,TGCAGCGCCTTTCCCGACAGTCCTGGAAACACCATATATTTT,CSAFPDSPGNTIYF
TRBJ1-1,.,TRBV19,TGTGCCAGTAGTATTGGTCCGAGCTTGAACACTGAAGCTTTCTTT,CASSIGPSLNTEAFF
TRBJ2-1,.,TRBV7-9,TGTGCCGGGAGAGCGAGCTCCTACAATGAGCAGTTCTTC,CAGRASSYNEQFF
TRBJ2-1,.,TRBV6-6,TGTGCCAGCAGTTCACCTCCCAGGGCCAATGAGCAGTTCTTC,CASSSPPRANEQFF
TRBJ2-2,.,TRBV11-3,TGTGCCAGCCAAGCGCTATCGAACACCGGGGAGCTGTTTTTT,CASQALSNTGELFF
TRBJ1-4,TRBD1,TRBV28,TGTGCCAGCAGGACAGGGAGGTATGAAAAACTGTTTTTT,CASRTGRYEKLFF
TRBJ2-1,TRBD2,TRBV5-8,TGTGCCAGCAGCTTGGCAGGGGCGGGAGGCGCCTACAATGAGCAGTTCTTC,CASSLAGAGGAYNEQFF
TRBJ2-3,.,TRBV6-4,TGTGCCAGCAGTGACTCGATGGAGAGCACAGATACGCAGTATTTT,CASSDSMESTDTQYF
TRBJ2-7,.,TRBV20-1,TGCAGTGCTAGAGTGTCGGGCGAGCAGTACTTC,CSARVSGEQYF
TRBJ2-7,TRBD1,TRBV20-1,TGCAGTGGGACAGGGGACTACGAGCAGTACTTC,CSGTGDYEQYF
TRBJ2-7,TRBD2,TRBV18,TGTGCCAGCTCACCTCAAACCCGGGAGGGCCCCTACGAGCAGTACTTC,CASSPQTREGPYEQYF
TRBJ2-7,TRBD1,TRBV5-5,TGTGCCAGCAGCTTGCGGGAAAGGACAGGGGCCTCCTACGAGCAGTACTTC,CASSLRERTGASYEQYF
TRBJ1-1,TRBD1,TRBV30,TGTGCCTGGTTGGGGACAGGGGGCGACGTCACTGAAGCTTTCTTT,CAWLGTGGDVTEAFF
TRBJ2-1,TRBD1,TRBV6-5,TGTGCCAGCAGTCGGACAGGGGGATCCAATGAGCAGTTCTTC,CASSRTGGSNEQFF